This entry features one TCR beta chain sequence. Its antigen is still unknown. The data stem from a study of blood T cells in healthy people across ages. Study conclusions and caveats: Whereas aged donors had fewer naive CD4+ cells, long-lived donors had more of them and higher diversity. Unsorted PBMC input precluded a conclusive naive versus antigen-experienced comparison. TCR beta diversity per million T cells fell roughly linearly with age.

RNA extraction gave at least 6 micrograms of total RNA per sample. The use of a sample-barcoded 5' primer and a J-beta primer mix characterized a second PCR of roughly 6 to 12 cycles. TCRdb reanalysed the 5' RACE reads using MiXCR and keeps one entry per CDR3 protein. The repertoire consists of 700,000 to 950,000 distinct CDR3 sequences, with roughly two fifths occurring once and the leading ten covering around 20%. J gave up 9 bases and V 3 bases, and 7 bases lay outside the gene matches. The CDR3 totals 14 residues. Per germline, CDR1 MRHNA and CDR2 SNTAGT. This receptor was identified in a woman aged 55-75 years in good health. The specimen sequenced was blood. V gene TRBV6-4 combines with J gene TRBJ2-1; 8 bases fit TRBD2. Here the CDR3 DNA reads TGTGCCAGCAGTGAACTAGCGGTGGGGAGTGAGCAGTTCTTC. Translated: CASSELAVGSEQFF.